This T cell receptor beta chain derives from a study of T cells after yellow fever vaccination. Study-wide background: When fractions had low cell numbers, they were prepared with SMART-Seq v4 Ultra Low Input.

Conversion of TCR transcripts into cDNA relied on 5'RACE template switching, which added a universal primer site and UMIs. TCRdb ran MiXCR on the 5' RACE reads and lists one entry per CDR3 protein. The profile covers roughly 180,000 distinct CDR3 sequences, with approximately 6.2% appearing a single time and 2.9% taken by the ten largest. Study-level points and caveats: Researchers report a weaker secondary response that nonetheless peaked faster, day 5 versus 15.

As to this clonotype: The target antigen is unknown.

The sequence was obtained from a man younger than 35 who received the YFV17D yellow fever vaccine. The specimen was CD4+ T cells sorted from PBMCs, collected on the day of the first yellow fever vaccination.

Here the CDR3 DNA reads TGCGCCAGCAGCTTGGCCGGGGTGGGAGGCAATCAGCCCCAGCATTTT. It is translated as CASSLAGVGGNQPQHF. The chain is built from TRBV5-1 and TRBJ1-5; no clear D. CDR3 length: 16 residues. Trimming took 0 bases from V and 2 from J, leaving 12 bases between them. Germline CDR1 is SGHRS and CDR2 is YFSETQ.